This entry is about one TCR beta chain. No antigen is known for it. The data were obtained in a study of T-cell reconstitution after alpha-beta-depleted transplantation in children. Findings of the study overall: T-cell numbers and diversity one year post-transplant derived largely from freshly generated T cells. Recipient T cells and thymic progenitors that survived were the source of the high TCRbeta diversity seen at day 60 in some patients.

During its preparation, the TCRbeta library received unique molecular identifiers. MiXCR, applied by TCRdb to the PCR reads, yields one record per CDR3 protein. The table shows around 600,000 distinct CDR3 sequences, with more than 20% occurring only once. Germline CDR1 LGHNT, CDR2 FRNRAP. The CDR3 is made up of 15 amino acids. Trimming left V 6 bases short and J 0 bases short, with 12 bases between. The sample here was PBMCs, mostly from graft donor cells, taken 360 days after TCRalphabeta/CD19-depleted stem cell transplant. The TCR sequence derives from a boy in the first two years of life who had a stem cell transplant for acute myeloid leukemia, so the T cells may come from the graft donor. The chain joins TRBV12-5 to TRBJ2-1, with a tentative D call TRBD1 (6 bases). The DNA for the CDR3 is TGTGCTAGTGGGGGACACGCTCGCTCCTACAATGAGCAGTTCTTC. Its protein is CASGGHARSYNEQFF.